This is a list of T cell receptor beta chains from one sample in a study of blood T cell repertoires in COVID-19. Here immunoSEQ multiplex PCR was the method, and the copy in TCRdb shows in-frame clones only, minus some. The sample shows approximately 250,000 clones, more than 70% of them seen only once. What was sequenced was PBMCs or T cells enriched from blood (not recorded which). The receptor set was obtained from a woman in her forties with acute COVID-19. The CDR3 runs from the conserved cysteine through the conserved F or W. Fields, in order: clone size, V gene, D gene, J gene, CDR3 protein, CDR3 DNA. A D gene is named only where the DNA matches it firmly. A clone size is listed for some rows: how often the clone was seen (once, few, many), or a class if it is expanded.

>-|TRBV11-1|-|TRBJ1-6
CASSFRRRDNSPLHF
TGTGCCAGCAGCTTCCGTCGGAGAGATAATTCACCCCTCCACTTT
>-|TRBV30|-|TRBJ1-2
CAWSARFEGYTF
TGTGCCTGGAGTGCCAGGTTCGAAGGCTACACCTTC
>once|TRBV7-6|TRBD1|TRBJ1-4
CASSLVARLTGGNEKLFF
TGTGCCAGCAGCTTAGTAGCCCGATTGACAGGGGGGAATGAAAAACTGTTTTTT
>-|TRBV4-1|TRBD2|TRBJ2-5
CASSQGTSDQETQYF
TGCGCCAGCAGCCAAGGGACTAGTGATCAGGAGACCCAGTACTTC
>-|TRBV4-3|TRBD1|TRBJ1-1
CASSQDPVVGGGWGTEAFF
TGCGCCAGCAGCCAAGATCCGGTTGTAGGGGGCGGGTGGGGAACTGAAGCTTTCTTT
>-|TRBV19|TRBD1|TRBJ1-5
CASNAGGWQPQHF
TGTGCCAGCAATGCAGGGGGTTGGCAGCCCCAGCATTTT
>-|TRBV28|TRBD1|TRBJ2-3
CASRQLPGQGRRGVSDTQYF
TGTGCCAGCAGACAGTTGCCGGGACAGGGTCGTCGGGGTGTTTCAGATACGCAGTATTTT
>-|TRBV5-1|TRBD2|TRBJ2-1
CASSYVAGVNEQFF
TGCGCCAGCAGTTACGTAGCGGGAGTTAACGAGCAGTTCTTC
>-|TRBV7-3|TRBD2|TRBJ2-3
CASSLRLAGEDTQYF
TGTGCCAGCAGTTTACGACTAGCGGGAGAAGATACGCAGTATTTT
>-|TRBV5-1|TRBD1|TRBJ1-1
CASSPDRVQNDAEAFF
TGCGCCAGCAGCCCGGACAGGGTTCAGAACGACGCTGAAGCTTTCTTT
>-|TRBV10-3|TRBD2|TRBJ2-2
CAISAGTRFGELFF
TGTGCCATCAGTGCCGGGACTAGGTTCGGGGAGCTGTTTTTT
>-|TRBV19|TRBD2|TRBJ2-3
CASPGTSGRCTDTQYF
TGTGCCAGCCCCGGGACTAGCGGGAGGTGCACAGATACGCAGTATTTT
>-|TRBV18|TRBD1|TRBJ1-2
CASSPGTGTGYTF
TGTGCCAGCTCACCGGGGACAGGGACTGGCTACACCTTC
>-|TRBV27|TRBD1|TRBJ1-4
CASGSGTVLEKLFF
TGTGCCAGCGGGTCCGGGACAGTACTTGAAAAACTGTTTTTT
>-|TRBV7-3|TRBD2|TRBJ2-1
CASSLFSGGYNEQFF
TGTGCCAGCAGCTTATTCAGCGGGGGTTACAATGAGCAGTTCTTC
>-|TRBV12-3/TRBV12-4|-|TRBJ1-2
CASSFEGTYGYTF
TGTGCCAGCAGTTTTGAGGGGACATATGGCTACACCTTC
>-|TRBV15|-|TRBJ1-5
CATSRRDGGNQPQHF
TGTGCCACCAGCAGAAGAGATGGAGGCAATCAGCCCCAGCATTTT